These 3 T cell receptor beta chains came from one sample sequenced in a study of OX40 agonist ivuxolimab in advanced cancers. Libraries were prepared by immunoSEQ multiplex PCR; TCRdb keeps only in-frame clonotypes and omits some of them. Of 30,000 to 35,000 clones in the sample, around 84% were seen once. The sequencing here drew on CD4+ or CD8+ T cells sorted from blood, taken in a trial of the OX40 agonist ivuxolimab. The receptors stem from an adult with an advanced solid tumor such as melanoma, head and neck, liver or kidney cancer.

This clone was detected once. The chain carries TRBV4-1 and TRBJ2-5; 8 bases align to TRBD2. Unmatched junction bases numbered 9, after V lost 0 bases and J lost 0 bases. There are 18 residues in the CDR3. The germline gives CDR1 MGHRA, CDR2 YSYEKL. CDR3 DNA sequence: TGCGCCAGCAGCCAAGACGGGGGGGAACTACAGTACCAAGAGACCCAGTACTTC. Its translation: CASSQDGGELQYQETQYF.

This clone has a single count. The CDR3 nucleotides read TGTGCCTGGGGGACTTACGAGCAGTACTTC. Its translation: CAWGTYEQYF. The V gene is TRBV30, the J gene TRBJ2-7, with a tentative D call TRBD2 (6 bases). V was cut by 5 bases and J by 4 bases, with 6 bases left in between. The CDR3 consists of 10 residues. The germline V gene encodes CDR1 GTSNPN and CDR2 SVGIG (reference sequence).

This chain joins TRBV28 and TRBJ2-1; D perhaps matches TRBD2 (5 bases). Trimming removed 3 bases from V and 6 bases from J, with 15 bases in between. CDR1 and CDR2 from the germline V gene are MDHEN and SYDVKM. The CDR3 sequence is 15 residues long. The CDR3 DNA reads as TGTGCCAGCAGTTTCGCGGGTCCCACTTCCAATGAGCAGTTCTTC. Its protein is CASSFAGPTSNEQFF.